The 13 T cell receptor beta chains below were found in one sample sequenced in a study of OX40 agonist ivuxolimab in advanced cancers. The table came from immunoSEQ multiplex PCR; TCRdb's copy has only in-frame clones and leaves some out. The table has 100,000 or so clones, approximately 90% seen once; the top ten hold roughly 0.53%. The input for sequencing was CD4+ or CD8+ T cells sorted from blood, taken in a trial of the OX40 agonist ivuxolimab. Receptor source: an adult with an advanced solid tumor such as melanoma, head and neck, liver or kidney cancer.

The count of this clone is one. The CDR3 DNA follows: TGTGCCAGCAGTTCCTCCGGGCCTGCCAAAAACATTCAGTACTTC. Translated, it gives CASSSSGPAKNIQYF. V usage is TRBV28 and J usage is TRBJ2-4; D unresolved. Germline V gives CDR1 MDHEN, CDR2 SYDVKM. The CDR3 covers 15 residues. V shed 4 bases and J shed 1 base, with 11 bases lying between them. Full variable domain (remainder filled in from reference TRBV28 and TRBJ2-4): DVKVTQSSRYLVKRTGEKVFLECVQDMDHENMFWYRQDPGLGLRLIYFSYDVKMKEKGDIPEGYSVSREKKERFSLILESASTNQTSMYLCASSSSGPAKNIQYFGAGTRLSVL.

The CDR3 coding sequence is TGTGCCAGCTCACCTTCAGCTATGGAAGAAAAACTGTTTTTT. Protein product: CASSPSAMEEKLFF. The gene calls are TRBV18 and TRBJ1-4; no definite D call. The ends were cut back, 3 bases at V and 8 bases at J, with 13 bases in the middle. Germline lookup yields CDR1 KGHSH and CDR2 LQKENI. This CDR3 region has 14 residues.

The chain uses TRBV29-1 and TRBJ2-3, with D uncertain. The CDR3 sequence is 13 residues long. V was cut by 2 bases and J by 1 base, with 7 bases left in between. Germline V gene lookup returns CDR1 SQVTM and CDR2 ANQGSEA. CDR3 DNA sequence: TGCAGCGTTGAATTGGAACGCACAGATACGCAGTATTTT. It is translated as CSVELERTDTQYF.

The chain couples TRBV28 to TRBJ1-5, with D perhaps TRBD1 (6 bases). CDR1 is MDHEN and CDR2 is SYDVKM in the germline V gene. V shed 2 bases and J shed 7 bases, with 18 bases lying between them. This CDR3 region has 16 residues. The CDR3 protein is CASSLRSWGRGQPQHF. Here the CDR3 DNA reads TGTGCCAGCAGTTTACGATCGTGGGGGCGCGGGCAGCCCCAGCATTTT.

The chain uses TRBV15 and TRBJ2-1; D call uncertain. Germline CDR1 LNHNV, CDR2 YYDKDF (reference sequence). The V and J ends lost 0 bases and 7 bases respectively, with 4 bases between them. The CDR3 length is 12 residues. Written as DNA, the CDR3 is TGTGCCACCAGCAGAGAGGAGAATGAGCAGTTCTTC. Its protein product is CATSREENEQFF.

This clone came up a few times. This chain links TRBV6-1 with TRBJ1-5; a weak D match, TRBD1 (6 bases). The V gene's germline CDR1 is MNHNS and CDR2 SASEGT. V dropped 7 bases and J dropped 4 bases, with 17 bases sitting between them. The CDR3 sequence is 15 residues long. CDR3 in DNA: TGTGCCAGCATCTCGGGGGCCGGGGGGAATCAGCCCCAGCATTTT. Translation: CASISGAGGNQPQHF.

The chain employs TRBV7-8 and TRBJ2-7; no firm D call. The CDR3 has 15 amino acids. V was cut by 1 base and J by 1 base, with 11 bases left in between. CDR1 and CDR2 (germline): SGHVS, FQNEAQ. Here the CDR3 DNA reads TGTGCCAGCAGCTTAGAAGTCGCATCTTCCTACGAGCAGTACTTC. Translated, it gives CASSLEVASSYEQYF.

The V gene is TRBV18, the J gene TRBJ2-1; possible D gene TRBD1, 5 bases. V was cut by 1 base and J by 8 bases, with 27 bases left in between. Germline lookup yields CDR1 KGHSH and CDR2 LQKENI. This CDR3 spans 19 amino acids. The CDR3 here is CASSPLKTEVTDRVYEQFF. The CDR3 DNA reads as TGTGCCAGCTCACCACTGAAGACAGAGGTTACCGACCGCGTCTATGAGCAGTTCTTC.

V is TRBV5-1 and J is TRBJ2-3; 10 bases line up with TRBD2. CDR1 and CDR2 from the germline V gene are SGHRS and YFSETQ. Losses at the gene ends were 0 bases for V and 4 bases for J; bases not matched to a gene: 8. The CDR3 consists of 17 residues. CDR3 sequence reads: CASSLAELAGVSDTQYF. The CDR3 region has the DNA TGCGCCAGCAGCTTGGCAGAGCTAGCGGGAGTATCAGATACGCAGTATTTT. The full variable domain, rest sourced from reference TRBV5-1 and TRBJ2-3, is KAGVTQTPRYLIKTRGQQVTLSCSPISGHRSVSWYQQTPGQGLQFLFEYFSETQRNKGNFPGRFSGRQFSNSRSEMNVSTLELGDSALYLCASSLAELAGVSDTQYFGPGTRLTVL.

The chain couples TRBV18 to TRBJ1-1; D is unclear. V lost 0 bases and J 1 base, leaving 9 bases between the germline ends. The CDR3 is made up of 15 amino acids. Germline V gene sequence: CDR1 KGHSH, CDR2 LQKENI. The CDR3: CASSPPSRKNTEAFF. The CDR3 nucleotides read TGTGCCAGCTCACCACCTAGCCGGAAGAACACTGAAGCTTTCTTT.

CDR3 sequence (DNA): TGTGCCAGCAACCAGGACTGGAGGGGGACAGGGAACACTGAAGCTTTCTTT. The encoded protein is CASNQDWRGTGNTEAFF. This chain joins TRBV11-2 and TRBJ1-1, with 8 bases matching TRBD1. CDR3 length: 17 residues. CDR1 SGHAT and CDR2 FQNNGV come from the germline V gene. Trimming removed 7 bases from V and 1 base from J; junction bases left unmatched: 14.

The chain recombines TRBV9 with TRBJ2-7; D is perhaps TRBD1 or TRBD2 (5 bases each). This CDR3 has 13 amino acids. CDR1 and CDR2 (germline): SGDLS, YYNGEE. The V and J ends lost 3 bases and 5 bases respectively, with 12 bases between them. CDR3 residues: CASSAGPGDEQYF. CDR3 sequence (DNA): TGTGCCAGCAGCGCGGGACCGGGTGACGAGCAGTACTTC.

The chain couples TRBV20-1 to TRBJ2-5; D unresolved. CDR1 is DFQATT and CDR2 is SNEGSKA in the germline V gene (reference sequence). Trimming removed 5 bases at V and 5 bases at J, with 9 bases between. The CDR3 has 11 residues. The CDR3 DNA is TGCAGTGCTCCCCTTATCGAGACCCAGTACTTC. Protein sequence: CSAPLIETQYF.